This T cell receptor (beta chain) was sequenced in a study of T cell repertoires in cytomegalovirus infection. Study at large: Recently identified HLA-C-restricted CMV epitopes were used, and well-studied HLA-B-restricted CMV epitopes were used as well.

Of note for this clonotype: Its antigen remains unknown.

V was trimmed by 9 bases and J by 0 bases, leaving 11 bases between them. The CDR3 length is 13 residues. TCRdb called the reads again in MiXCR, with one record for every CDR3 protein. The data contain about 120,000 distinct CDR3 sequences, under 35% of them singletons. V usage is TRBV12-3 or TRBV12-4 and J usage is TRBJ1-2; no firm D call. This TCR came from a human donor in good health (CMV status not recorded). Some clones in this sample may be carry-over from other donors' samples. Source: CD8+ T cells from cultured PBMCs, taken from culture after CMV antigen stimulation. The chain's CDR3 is CASLNETNYGYTF. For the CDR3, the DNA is TGTGCCAGTCTCAACGAAACTAACTATGGCTACACCTTC.